The T cell receptor (beta chain) described here comes from a study of cytomegalovirus exposure and HLA in healthy donors. Study-level points and caveats: In a later analysis, at a false discovery rate of 0.05, roughly 18,000 TCR beta sequences were associated with HLA alleles. Several top significant clusters appeared, in a later analysis, to be linked to common viral pathogens.

On this clone: Its antigen is undetermined.

The CDR3 runs to 14 residues. Trimming removed 7 bases at V and 0 bases at J, with 15 bases between. Germline values: CDR1 GTSNPN, CDR2 SVGIG (reference sequence). The PCR ran on 60 Vbeta and 13 Jbeta primers. Sequencing was performed with immunoSEQ multiplex PCR; in TCRdb, only in-frame clones are kept and a portion is missing. The table shows approximately 280,000 clones, with roughly 90% occurring only once. The genes are TRBV30 and TRBJ1-1; D gene ambiguous. The TCR originated in a woman in her late teens or twenties in good health and CMV-seronegative. Material for sequencing was PBMCs. The CDR3 spells CAFRRGGMNTEAFF. CDR3 coding DNA: TGTGCCTTCCGGCGTGGAGGGATGAACACTGAAGCTTTCTTT.